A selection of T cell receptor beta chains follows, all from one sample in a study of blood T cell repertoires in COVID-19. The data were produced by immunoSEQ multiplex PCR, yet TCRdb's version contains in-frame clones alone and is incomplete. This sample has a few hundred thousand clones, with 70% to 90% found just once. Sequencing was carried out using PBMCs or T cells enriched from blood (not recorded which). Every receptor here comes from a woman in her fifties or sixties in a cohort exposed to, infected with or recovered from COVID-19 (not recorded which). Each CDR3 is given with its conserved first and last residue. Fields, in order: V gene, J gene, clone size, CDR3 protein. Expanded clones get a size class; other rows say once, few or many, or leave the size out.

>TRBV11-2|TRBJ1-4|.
CASSLGVGGTNEKLFF
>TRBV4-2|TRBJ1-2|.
CASSQGPGGTYGYTF
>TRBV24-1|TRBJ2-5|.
CATSEWDRGKETQYF
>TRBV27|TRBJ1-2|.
CASRADRFGGYTF
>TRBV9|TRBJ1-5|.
CASSATDSFNQPQHF
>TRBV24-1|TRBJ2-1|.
CATSDPGDSLGEQFF
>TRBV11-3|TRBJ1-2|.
CASSLGPGDGYTF
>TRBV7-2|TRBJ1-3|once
CASSSGGRRGNTIYF
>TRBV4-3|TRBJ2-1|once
CASSHGLADSYNEQFF
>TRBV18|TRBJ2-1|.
CASSNPSGINNEQFF
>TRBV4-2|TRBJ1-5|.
CASSQDYRGAQPQHF
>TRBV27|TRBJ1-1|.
CASSSTGGAFLNTEAFF
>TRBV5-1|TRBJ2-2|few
CASGLDRGGTGELFF
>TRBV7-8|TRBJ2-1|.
CASSLDGRQDNEQFF
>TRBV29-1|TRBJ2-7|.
CSVLTGLLYEQYF
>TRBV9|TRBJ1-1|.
CASSVSTGDRGGWNTEAFF
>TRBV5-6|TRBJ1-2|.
CASTRGRTGGYGYTF
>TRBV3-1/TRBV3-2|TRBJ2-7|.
CASSQVTGYLSREQYF
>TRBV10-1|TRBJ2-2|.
CASRYRTGIDDTGELFF
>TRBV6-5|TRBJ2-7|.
CASSSGGSYEQYF
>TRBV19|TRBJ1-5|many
CASSRVRQPQHF
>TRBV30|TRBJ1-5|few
CAWSLGTGVGGNQPQHF